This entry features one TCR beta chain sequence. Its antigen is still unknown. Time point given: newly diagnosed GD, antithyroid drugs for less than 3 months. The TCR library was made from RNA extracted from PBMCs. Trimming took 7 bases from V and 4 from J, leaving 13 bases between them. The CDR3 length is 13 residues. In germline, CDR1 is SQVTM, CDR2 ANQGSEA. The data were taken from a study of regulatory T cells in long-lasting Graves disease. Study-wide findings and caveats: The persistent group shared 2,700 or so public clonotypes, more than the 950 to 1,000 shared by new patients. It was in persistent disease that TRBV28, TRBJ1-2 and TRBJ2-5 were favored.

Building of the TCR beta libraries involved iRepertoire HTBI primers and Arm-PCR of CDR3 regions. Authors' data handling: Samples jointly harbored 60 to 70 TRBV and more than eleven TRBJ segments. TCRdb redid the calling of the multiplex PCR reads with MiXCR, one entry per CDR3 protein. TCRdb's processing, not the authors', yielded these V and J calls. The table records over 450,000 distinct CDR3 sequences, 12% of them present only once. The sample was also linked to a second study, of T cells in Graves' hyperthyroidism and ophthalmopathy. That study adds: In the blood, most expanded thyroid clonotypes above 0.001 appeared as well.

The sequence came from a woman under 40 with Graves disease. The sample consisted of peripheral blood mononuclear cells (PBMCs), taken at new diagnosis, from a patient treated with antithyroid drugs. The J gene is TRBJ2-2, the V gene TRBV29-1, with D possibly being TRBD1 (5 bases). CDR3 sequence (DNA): TGCAGCGCCAGGGATAAGGGCACCGGGGAGCTGTTTTTT. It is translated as CSARDKGTGELFF.